The text below deals with one T cell receptor beta chain. The entry originates in a study of molecular identifiers for immune sequencing clone quantification. CDR1 and CDR2 (germline): LGHNA, YSLEER. The CDR3 spans 18 residues. The V gene end was trimmed by 0 bases and the J gene end by 1 base; junction bases not matched to a gene: 6. In TCRdb, the PCR reads were re-called with MiXCR into one record per CDR3 protein. The sample includes under 600,000 distinct CDR3 sequences, about a fifth of them seen just once. Libraries of naive CD8 T cells were made from about 21,000 to 970,000 sorted cells. They used 10%, 30% or 50% RNA.

The receptor was isolated from a human donor in good health. Some libraries in this study had Jurkat cell RNA spiked in. This sequence joins TRBV4-3 and TRBJ1-1, with TRBD1 identical over 12 bases. Sample: naive CD8+ T cells from blood, with Jurkat cell RNA spiked in. The subset denotes: FACS-sorted CD8+CD4-CCR7+CD45RA+ naive T cells. The CDR3 loop is CASSQDLGTGGWNTEAFF. The CDR3 DNA sequence: TGCGCCAGCAGCCAAGATCTGGGGACAGGGGGCTGGAACACTGAAGCTTTCTTT.